These 9 T cell receptor beta chains came from one sample sequenced in a study of spatial heterogeneity in lung cancer. Findings of the study overall: Expanded intratumoral alpha and beta TCR counts tracked tumor mutation counts.

TCRdb re-derived calls from the 5' RACE reads in MiXCR, one entry per CDR3 protein. The sample gives some 2,300 distinct CDR3 sequences, around 23% of which show up once; approximately 25% is in the top ten. Time point given: sample taken at primary tumor resection. No antigen is known for these receptors. This specimen was lung tumor tissue, taken at surgery. These receptors were taken from a male donor with early-stage non-small cell lung cancer.

On this clonotype itself: This beta chain is an off-target read within a library intended for alpha chains, so its frequency means little. J is TRBJ2-2 and V is TRBV5-1; D ambiguous. The germline V and J ends were trimmed by 4 bases and 5 bases, with 12 bases remaining between them. Germline V gene lookup returns CDR1 SGHRS and CDR2 YFSETQ. The CDR3 has 14 residues. DNA of the CDR3: TGCGCCAGCAGCCGGAGCACAGAAACCGGGGAGCTGTTTTTT. Translation gives CASSRSTETGELFF.

This clonotype has a handful of counts. This beta chain is a stray read from a library made for alpha chains; its abundance is not meaningful. The chain couples TRBV20-1 to TRBJ2-1; D assignment may be TRBD1 or TRBD2 (5 bases each). The CDR3 has 16 residues. Germline V CDR1 and CDR2: DFQATT, SNEGSKA (reference sequence). V shed 0 bases and J shed 4 bases, with 16 bases lying between them. The CDR3 bases are TGCAGTGCTAGAGATGGGGGACGCGCCAGGTACAATGAGCAGTTCTTC. It encodes CSARDGGRARYNEQFF.

This clonotype was picked up a small number of times. This beta chain is an off-target read within a library intended for alpha chains, so its frequency means little. The chain couples TRBV7-9 to TRBJ2-1, with 9 bases fitting TRBD2. The CDR3 is 16 amino acids. The J segment lost 3 bases and the V segment lost 3 bases, leaving 6 bases of the junction unmatched. Germline loops: CDR1 SEHNR, CDR2 FQNEAQ (reference sequence). CDR3 sequence (DNA): TGTGCCAGCAGCTTCTCCGGGACTAGCAGCTACAATGAGCAGTTCTTC. It encodes CASSFSGTSSYNEQFF.

In its sample, this clonotype was seen many times. Since it is a stray read in a library aimed at alpha chains, this beta chain has a size that is not meaningful. This rearrangement joins TRBV12-3 or TRBV12-4 to TRBJ1-5; perhaps TRBD1 as D (5 bases). V was pared by 5 bases and J by 3 bases, with 11 bases between. The CDR3 is 14 amino acids. This chain's CDR3 is CASSPQGYNQPQHF. DNA of the CDR3: TGTGCCAGCAGTCCGCAGGGATACAATCAGCCCCAGCATTTT.

This clonotype is medium-sized. This beta chain slipped into a library made for alpha chains as a stray read, so its size is not meaningful. The CDR3 loop reads CASSTTSGYPFEYF. In DNA form, the CDR3 reads TGTGCCAGCAGCACAACTAGCGGGTACCCATTTGAGTACTTC. V and J are TRBV3-1 and TRBJ2-5, with 9 bases fitting TRBD2. CDR3 length: 14 amino acids. The V gene's germline CDR1 is LGHDT and CDR2 YNNKEL (reference sequence). Trimming removed 5 bases from V and 12 bases from J; junction bases left unmatched: 13.

About this clonotype itself: The library was designed around alpha chains, so this beta chain is a stray read whose abundance carries little weight. The V call is TRBV6-6, the J call TRBJ2-4, with a weak D call TRBD2 (5 bases). V gave up 0 bases and J gave up 0 bases, with 12 bases separating them. Germline loops: CDR1 MNHNY, CDR2 SVGAGI (reference sequence). The CDR3 runs to 17 residues. The CDR3 nucleotides read TGTGCCAGCAGTTACTCGAGGGCCGACCAAGCCAAAAACATTCAGTACTTC. It codes for CASSYSRADQAKNIQYF.

This clonotype has a count of ten or more. Because the library targeted alpha chains, this beta chain is an off-target read whose size means little. This rearrangement joins TRBV3-1 to TRBJ1-2; perhaps TRBD1 as D (5 bases). The CDR3 spans 19 residues. The germline CDR1 and CDR2 sequences are LGHDT and YNNKEL (reference sequence). V dropped 0 bases and J dropped 8 bases, with 28 bases sitting between them. The CDR3 coding sequence is TGTGCCAGCAGCCAAGAAGATGCCCATGACTACAGAGACCCAGGGGGCTACACCTTC. Its protein product is CASSQEDAHDYRDPGGYTF.

With respect to this clonotype: This beta chain is a stray sequence in a library constructed for alpha chains; its clone size is not meaningful. This chain links TRBV5-5 with TRBJ1-2; D might be TRBD1 (6 bases). Germline V lookup: CDR1 SGHKS, CDR2 YYEKEE (reference sequence). Trimming cost V 4 bases and J 4 bases, with 17 bases left between them. This CDR3 is built from 15 residues. CDR3 sequence (DNA): TGTGCCAGCAGCCGTAATCTGGACAGCTCCTATGGCTACACCTTC. Translation gives CASSRNLDSSYGYTF.

By frequency in the sample, this clonotype is medium-sized (0.01 to 0.1%). This beta chain is an unintended read in a library built for alpha chains; its size means little. This chain joins TRBV12-3 or TRBV12-4 and TRBJ1-5; D is perhaps TRBD1 (5 bases). The CDR3 contains 17 residues. Trimming left V 4 bases short and J 13 bases short, with 29 bases between. CDR3 coding DNA: TGTGCCAGCAGTTCACTTCTTGGGGACCGAAGAACCCGAATTCAGCATTTT. Protein product: CASSSLLGDRRTRIQHF.